The rows below give T cell receptor beta chains drawn from one sample of a study of shared clonotypes between healthy human individuals. Libraries were prepared by immunoSEQ multiplex PCR; TCRdb keeps only in-frame clonotypes and omits some of them. The sample carries roughly 2.2 million clones, roughly 92% recorded once. Sequencing was carried out using naive CD4+ T cells from PBMCs. The receptors come from a man between 18 and 29 years old in good health. Some clones in this sample may be carry-over from other donors' samples. Each CDR3 is given with its conserved first and last residue. A D gene is named only where the DNA matches it firmly. Clone size is not always given. Where it is, it says once, few, many or a class for expanded clones.

clone_size	v_call	j_call	d_call	cdr3_nt	cdr3_aa
NA	TRBV18	TRBJ1-1	NA	TGTGCCAGCTCACCACCGGGCAGGGTGTGGACTGAAGCTTTCTTT	CASSPPGRVWTEAFF
NA	TRBV27	TRBJ2-6	NA	TGTGCCAGCAGTTTATTACTCCGGGGGGCCAACGTCCTGACTTTC	CASSLLLRGANVLTF
NA	TRBV5-1	TRBJ2-5	TRBD1	TGCGCCAGCAGCTTACACAGGGGTTATGAGACCCAGTACTTC	CASSLHRGYETQYF
NA	TRBV18	TRBJ2-6	TRBD2	TGTGCCAGCTCAACTCTAGCGGGAGGGCCTGGGGCCAACGTCCTGACTTTC	CASSTLAGGPGANVLTF
NA	TRBV5-1	TRBJ2-2	NA	TGCGCCAGCAGCCCTAGACCTGGGGACACCGGGGAGCTGTTTTTT	CASSPRPGDTGELFF
NA	TRBV5-1	TRBJ1-1	NA	TGCGCCAGCAGCTTTACAGGGTTCACTGAAGCTTTCTTT	CASSFTGFTEAFF
NA	TRBV2	TRBJ2-1	TRBD2	TGTGCCAGCAGTGTCGAGCGGGGTCCCTACAATGAGCAGTTCTTC	CASSVERGPYNEQFF
NA	TRBV12-5	TRBJ2-1	TRBD2	TGTGCTAGTGCCAGGGGGACTAGCGGCTACAATGAGCAGTTCTTC	CASARGTSGYNEQFF
NA	TRBV7-9	TRBJ2-1	TRBD1	TGTGCCAGCAGCTTGTTGGGACAGGGAGTTGGCGAGCAGTTCTTC	CASSLLGQGVGEQFF
NA	TRBV4-2	TRBJ1-2	NA	TGTGCCAGCAGCCAAGGAAGGCTAGACTATGGCTACACCTTC	CASSQGRLDYGYTF
once	TRBV11-3	TRBJ2-6	NA	TGTGCCAGCAGCTCAGACCCGACCGGTTTCACTGGGGCCAACGTCCTGACTTTC	CASSSDPTGFTGANVLTF
NA	TRBV6-6	TRBJ2-3	NA	TGTGCCAGCAGCCTGAGGGGCCGGTGGGGAGATACGCAGTATTTT	CASSLRGRWGDTQYF
NA	TRBV13	TRBJ2-7	NA	TGTGCCAGCAGCCCCCGGACGCATCCGGACGAGCAGTACTTC	CASSPRTHPDEQYF
NA	TRBV28	TRBJ2-1	NA	TGTGCCAGCAGCCCTATTCGTGGGGACAATGAGCAGTTCTTC	CASSPIRGDNEQFF
NA	TRBV27	TRBJ2-7	TRBD2	TGTGCCAGCAGTTTGCTGGCGCGGGAGGGGTCCTACGAGCAGTACTTC	CASSLLAREGSYEQYF
NA	TRBV10-3	TRBJ2-1	NA	TGTGCCATCAGTGAGGCTAGTACCGATGAGCAGTTCTTC	CAISEASTDEQFF
NA	TRBV7-2	TRBJ2-5	NA	TGTGCCAGCAGCTTGGTCAGCCAAGAGACCCAGTACTTC	CASSLVSQETQYF
NA	TRBV7-2	TRBJ2-2	TRBD1	TGTGCCAGCAGCTTGGGACAGGTCTCGGGCGGGGAGCTGTTTTTT	CASSLGQVSGGELFF
once	TRBV7-9	TRBJ1-1	TRBD1	TGTGCCAGCAGCTCCCGACAGGGACCGAACACTGAAGCTTTCTTT	CASSSRQGPNTEAFF
NA	TRBV7-6	TRBJ2-1	TRBD2	TGTGCCAGCAGCCCGCAGCGGGAGAGAGTTAGGAATGAGCAGTTCTTC	CASSPQRERVRNEQFF
NA	TRBV6-5	TRBJ2-3	NA	TGTGCCAGCAGCCCCTCCGGGTATACGCAGTATTTT	CASSPSGYTQYF
NA	TRBV2	TRBJ1-5	TRBD1	TGTGCCAGCCGTCGACAGGGGGTTGGTCAGCCCCAGCATTTT	CASRRQGVGQPQHF
NA	TRBV18	TRBJ2-3	NA	TGTGCCAGCTCCCAACAGGGCCCCACAGATACGCAGTATTTT	CASSQQGPTDTQYF
NA	TRBV18	TRBJ2-1	TRBD1	TGTGCCAGCTCACCGATCATTCAAAGGACAGGTTCCTACAATGAGCAGTTCTTC	CASSPIIQRTGSYNEQFF
NA	TRBV2	TRBJ2-3	TRBD1	TGTGCCAGCAGCTCGACAGGGGGGGATACGCAGTATTTT	CASSSTGGDTQYF
NA	TRBV11-3	TRBJ2-1	TRBD2	TGTGCCAGCAGCTCCCGAGGGACTAGCGGGATACCCTACAATGAGCAGTTCTTC	CASSSRGTSGIPYNEQFF
NA	TRBV28	TRBJ2-3	NA	TGTGCCAGCAGTTTAGACAGTCCCGCGGGAAATACGCAGTATTTT	CASSLDSPAGNTQYF
NA	TRBV7-2	TRBJ1-5	NA	TGTGCCAGCAGCTCCCGTGCCCAGCCCCAGCATTTT	CASSSRAQPQHF
NA	TRBV28	TRBJ2-2	NA	TGTGCCAGCAGTGTGTCGAACACCGGGGAGCTGTTTTTT	CASSVSNTGELFF
NA	TRBV11-2	TRBJ2-4	TRBD1	TGTGCCAGCAGCTTATTAGACAGGGCAATAGCCAAAAACATTCAGTACTTC	CASSLLDRAIAKNIQYF
NA	TRBV7-6	TRBJ2-1	TRBD1	TGTGCCAGCAGCCCCGACAGGGATCCGGAGTTCTTC	CASSPDRDPEFF
NA	TRBV2	TRBJ1-5	NA	TGTGCCAGCAGATCGGACGAAAATCAGCCCCAGCATTTT	CASRSDENQPQHF
once	TRBV28	TRBJ2-7	NA	TGTGCCAGCAGTAACCCCAGACCCTACGAGCAGTACTTC	CASSNPRPYEQYF
NA	TRBV5-1	TRBJ2-1	NA	TGCGCCAGCAGCTTGGTACGGGCAGAATACAATGAGCAGTTCTTC	CASSLVRAEYNEQFF
NA	TRBV6-1	TRBJ1-3	NA	TGTGCCAGTAGACCGTTCTCTGGAAACACCATATATTTT	CASRPFSGNTIYF
NA	TRBV5-8	TRBJ1-1	TRBD1	TGTGCCAGCAGCTTGGGGACAGGGATGAACACTGAAGCTTTCTTT	CASSLGTGMNTEAFF